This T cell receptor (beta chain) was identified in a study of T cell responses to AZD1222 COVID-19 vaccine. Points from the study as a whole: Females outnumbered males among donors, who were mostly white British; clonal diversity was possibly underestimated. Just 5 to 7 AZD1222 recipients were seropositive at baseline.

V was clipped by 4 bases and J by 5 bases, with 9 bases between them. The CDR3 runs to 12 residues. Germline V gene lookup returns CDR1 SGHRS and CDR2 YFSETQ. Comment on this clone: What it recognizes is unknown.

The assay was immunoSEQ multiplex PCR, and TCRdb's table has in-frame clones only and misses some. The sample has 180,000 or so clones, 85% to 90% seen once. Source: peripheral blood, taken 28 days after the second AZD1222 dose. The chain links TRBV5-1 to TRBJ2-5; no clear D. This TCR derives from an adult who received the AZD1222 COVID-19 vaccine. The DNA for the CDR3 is TGCGCCAGCAGCCTCCCGAAGGAGACCCAGTACTTC. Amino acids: CASSLPKETQYF.